This TCR beta chain was sequenced during a study of T-cell reconstitution after alpha-beta-depleted transplantation in children (dated by TCRdb to 2016 to 2017). Turning to the overall study: Using TCR repertoire profiling, the study followed T-cell immune reconstitution in a quantitative way in children after TCRalphabeta/CD19-depleted allogeneic hematopoietic cell transplantation.

From its cysteine to its phenylalanine, the CDR3 spans 14 amino acids. This entry keeps only the CDR3 DNA: 42 bases, framed from base 1. CDR1 SQVTM and CDR2 ANQGSEA were looked up in the germline V gene. V is cut by 1 base and J by 1 base, and the space between the germline ends is 8 bases. To prepare the library, PCR was applied. Instrument on record: Illumina HiSeq 2500. TCR libraries were prepared with molecular barcoding, using unique molecular identifiers to normalize TCRbeta repertoire quantification. TCRdb reran the public reads through fastp at Q25 and MiXCR, keeping productive beta chains. Entries are consolidated by CDR3 protein sequence, retaining the most common genes and DNA. Recorded for this sample are fewer than 550,000 distinct CDR3 sequences; under 13% of them occurred a single time. 4.5% to 6.5% of the sample rests with the top ten. A note on this clonotype: The clone's antigen remains unknown. There are no base qualities to consult, and no much larger clone falls within one base.

The TCR comes from a human donor who donated a stem cell graft to a child with acute myeloid leukemia. The starting material was PBMCs from the stem cell graft donor, obtained from the stem cell graft. In this chain, TRBV29-1 is recombined with TRBJ2-1; there is no confident call for the D gene. The DNA sequence follows: TGCAGCGTTGAAGGTTTGGGATCCTACAATGAGCAGTTCTTC. Its protein product is CSVEGLGSYNEQFF.